Following are 5 T cell receptor beta chains from one sample sequenced in a study of shared clonotypes between healthy human individuals. Sequencing used immunoSEQ multiplex PCR; TCRdb keeps in-frame clones, though not all of them. The sample lists about 490,000 clones, over 70% occurring once. Sequencing used PBMCs. All receptors derive from a woman in her 40s in good health. Some clones in this sample may be carry-over from other donors' samples.

The rearrangement uses TRBV19 and TRBJ1-3; no clear D. The CDR3 contains 14 residues. The germline V gene encodes CDR1 LNHDA and CDR2 SQIVND (reference sequence). The germline V and J ends were trimmed by 5 bases and 3 bases, with 11 bases remaining between them. CDR3 amino acids: CASSSWEVGNTIYF. CDR3 coding DNA: TGTGCCAGTAGTTCCTGGGAAGTTGGAAACACCATATATTTT.

This clone was detected only a few times. Germline is not matched at one junction end, which may reflect a read error. This rearrangement joins TRBV5-1 to TRBJ1-2; the D gene is possibly TRBD1 (5 bases). Germline lookup yields CDR1 SGHRS and CDR2 YFSETQ. The CDR3 totals 13 residues. The CDR3: CASSPRQIYGYTF. The CDR3 DNA follows: TGTGCCAGCAGCCCGCGACAGATCTATGGCTACACCTTC.

In its sample, this clone was seen a few times. This chain links TRBV6-5 with TRBJ2-5; D gene unclear. The J call may be incorrect, as the DNA end agrees better with TRBJ2-7. Germline assignment: CDR1 MNHEY and CDR2 SVGAGI. The CDR3 has 12 amino acids. CDR3 nucleotides: TGTGCCCGCGCGCTAGGTATGTACGAGCAGTACTTC. Residues: CARALGMYEQYF.

The chain uses TRBV7-2 and TRBJ2-7; D possibly corresponds to TRBD2 (6 bases). V was cut by 5 bases and J by 0 bases, with 14 bases left in between. Germline CDR1 SGHTA, CDR2 FQGNSA. This CDR3 has 15 amino acids. The CDR3 protein is CASSPRGGNSYEQYF. As DNA, the CDR3 is TGTGCCAGCAGCCCAAGGGGCGGGAACTCCTACGAGCAGTACTTC.

This clone was seen a single time. This chain uses TRBV30 with TRBJ2-2, with TRBD2 matching 9 bases. Germline-derived CDR1 and CDR2 are GTSNPN and SVGIG (reference sequence). Trimming at V came to 6 bases and at J to 7 bases, leaving 12 bases not matched to a gene. The CDR3 contains 15 residues. In nucleotides, the CDR3 is TGTGCCTGTGCGACGGCTAGCGGGATGGTCGGGGAGCTGTTTTTT. Protein sequence: CACATASGMVGELFF.